The 11 T cell receptor beta chains in this list originate from one sample, sequenced in a study of blood T cell repertoires in COVID-19. Repertoires were generated with immunoSEQ multiplex PCR, while TCRdb's copy carries only in-frame clones and drops some. This sample has approximately 250,000 clones, with approximately 82% found just once. Sequenced: peripheral blood. These receptors all stem from a woman aged 40 to 50 who had recovered from COVID-19.

V gene TRBV4-2 combines with J gene TRBJ2-3; TRBD2 matches at 8 bases. The CDR3 is made up of 17 amino acids. The junction had 11 bases not matched to a gene; V was cut back by 1 base and J by 5 bases. Looked up from germline, CDR1 is LGHNA and CDR2 is YNFKEQ. The CDR3 sequence is CASSQGDGGAFGDTQYF. The CDR3 region has the DNA TGTGCCAGCAGCCAAGGGGACGGGGGGGCCTTCGGAGATACGCAGTATTTT.

The chain employs TRBV2 and TRBJ2-3, with a tentative D call TRBD2 (5 bases). Germline CDR1 reads SNHLY; CDR2 reads FYNNEI. Deletions cut 6 bases from V and 8 bases from J, with 18 bases between. The CDR3 loop spans 14 amino acids. The CDR3 sequence is CASRASLGAATQYF. DNA of the CDR3: TGTGCCAGCAGAGCCTCACTAGGTGCAGCTACGCAGTATTTT. Full variable domain (outside the CDR3, taken from reference TRBV2 and TRBJ2-3): EPEVTQTPSHQVTQMGQEVILRCVPISNHLYFYWYRQILGQKVEFLVSFYNNEISEKSEIFDDQFSVERPDGSNFTLKIRSTKLEDSAMYFCASRASLGAATQYFGPGTRLTVL.

The genes are TRBV3-1 (or the pseudogene TRBV3-2) and TRBJ2-2; unclear D gene. Trimming shortened V by 3 bases and J by 5 bases, and 4 bases separated the two germline ends. There are 12 residues in the CDR3. In germline, CDR1 is LGHDT, CDR2 YNNKEL (reference sequence). The CDR3 reads CASSQATGELFF. CDR3 DNA: TGTGCCAGCAGCCAGGCTACCGGGGAGCTGTTTTTT.

The chain recombines TRBV29-1 with TRBJ1-2; 10 bases map to TRBD1. The germline gives CDR1 SQVTM, CDR2 ANQGSEA. The junction had 11 bases not matched to a gene; V was cut back by 3 bases and J by 4 bases. CDR3 size: 16 residues. CDR3 residues: CSVEDRGFRTGYGYTF. The CDR3 region has the DNA TGCAGCGTTGAGGACAGGGGGTTCCGGACGGGCTATGGCTACACCTTC.

The V call is TRBV12-5, the J call TRBJ2-7; D is perhaps TRBD1 (6 bases). The CDR3 covers 17 residues. Per the germline V gene, CDR1 is LGHNT and CDR2 is FRNRAP. Trimming removed 0 bases from V and 1 base from J, with 16 bases in between. The DNA of the CDR3 is TGTGCTAGTGGTTTGGTACTAGGGGGTGGCATTTCCTACGAGCAGTACTTC. It codes for CASGLVLGGGISYEQYF.

The V gene is TRBV19, the J gene TRBJ2-1; no clear D. V gave up 0 bases and J gave up 3 bases, with 3 bases separating them. The CDR3 sequence is 13 residues long. The germline gives CDR1 LNHDA, CDR2 SQIVND (reference sequence). CDR3 sequence reads: CASSIDHYNEQFF. DNA for the CDR3: TGTGCCAGTAGTATAGACCACTACAATGAGCAGTTCTTC. Combining the CDR3 with reference TRBV19 and TRBJ2-1 gives the whole variable domain DGGITQSPKYLFRKEGQNVTLSCEQNLNHDAMYWYRQDPGQGLRLIYYSQIVNDFQKGDIAEGYSVSREKKESFPLTVTSAQKNPTAFYLCASSIDHYNEQFFGPGTRLTVL.

The rearrangement uses TRBV18 and TRBJ1-3; D remains unclear. CDR1 is KGHSH, CDR2 LQKENI, per germline. The V end was cut by 5 bases, the J end by 0 bases, with 11 bases between. The CDR3 has 15 amino acids. CDR3: CASSNGLRSGNTIYF. DNA of the CDR3: TGTGCCAGCTCAAACGGTCTCCGCTCTGGAAACACCATATATTTT.

The V and J genes are TRBV2 and TRBJ2-7; D is unclear. Germline-derived CDR1 and CDR2 are SNHLY and FYNNEI. V lost 4 bases, J lost 4 bases, and 14 bases lay in between. The CDR3 length is 14 residues. CDR3 nucleotide sequence: TGTGCCAGCAGTGTTCCGGGTCAAATGTACGAGCAGTACTTC. Translating gives CASSVPGQMYEQYF.

J is TRBJ2-1 and V is TRBV20-1; 8 nucleotides agree with TRBD2. The germline gives CDR1 DFQATT, CDR2 SNEGSKA (reference sequence). The V gene end was trimmed by 3 bases and the J gene end by 9 bases; junction bases not matched to a gene: 16. The CDR3 totals 16 residues. CDR3 residues: CSASLGLTSVISEQFF. DNA of the CDR3: TGCAGTGCTAGTCTGGGGCTGACTAGCGTGATCTCTGAGCAGTTCTTC.

This clone was seen only once. The CDR3 DNA sequence: TGTGCCAGCAGCCGACAGGGGGGTGGAAACACCATATATTTT. Translating it yields CASSRQGGGNTIYF. J is TRBJ1-3 and V is TRBV7-8; 9 nucleotides match TRBD1. Germline trimming cut 5 bases from V and 3 bases from J; bases unmatched to any gene: 2. The CDR3 is 14 residues long. CDR1 is SGHVS and CDR2 is FQNEAQ in the germline V gene.

The rearrangement joins TRBV11-2 to TRBJ2-5, with D perhaps matching TRBD1 (5 bases). Trimming took off 5 bases at V and 10 bases at J, with 14 bases between the two ends. The CDR3 covers 12 residues. Germline loops: CDR1 SGHAT, CDR2 FQNNGV. This CDR3 is CASSVWGSDQYF. The CDR3 bases are TGTGCCAGCAGCGTTTGGGGCAGTGACCAGTACTTC.